This T cell receptor beta chain came from a study of blood T cells in healthy people across ages. CDR1 and CDR2 from the germline V gene are MNHEY and SVGAGI. V lost 0 bases to trimming and J lost 5 bases, with 4 bases between them. This CDR3 is built from 12 residues. Then a second PCR, running roughly 7 to 12 cycles, was carried out with a sample-barcoded 5' primer and a J-beta primer mix. A template-switch adaptor with 12 random nucleotides tagged each cDNA molecule. Each CDR3 protein gets one entry after TCRdb re-called the 5' RACE reads with MiXCR. The data contain more than 500,000 distinct CDR3 sequences, 27% of them singletons. This clonotype was recorded once.

The chain employs TRBV6-5 and TRBJ2-5; D is ambiguous. The sequence came from a woman in her 70s in good health. The sequenced sample consisted of blood. Here the CDR3 reads CASSYSHETQYF. CDR3 DNA sequence: TGTGCCAGCAGTTACTCCCACGAGACCCAGTACTTC.